These 29 T cell receptor beta chains were all obtained from the same sample, sequenced in a study of shared clonotypes between healthy human individuals. Assay: immunoSEQ multiplex PCR; the TCRdb copy retains only in-frame clones and omits some. The sample carries 2 million to 2.5 million clones, 90% to 96% recorded once. Sequencing was carried out using naive CD4+ T cells sorted from blood. Subset described: CD45RA+ positively selected. The receptor set was obtained from a young man in good health.

The chain recombines TRBV7-9 with TRBJ2-2; D possibly corresponds to TRBD1 (5 bases). CDR3 size: 15 residues. V was cut by 4 bases and J by 1 base, with 10 bases left in between. Germline V gene data show CDR1 as SEHNR and CDR2 as FQNEAQ (reference sequence). CDR3 sequence: CASSSHRRNTGELFF. CDR3 bases: TGTGCCAGCAGCTCACACAGGAGGAACACCGGGGAGCTGTTTTTT.

Concerning this clone: At the DNA level, this CDR3 is encoded by other sequences in the same sample as well. The chain combines TRBV9 with TRBJ1-1; the D gene is possibly TRBD1 (5 bases). The germline CDR1 and CDR2 sequences are SGDLS and YYNGEE. V lost 1 base and J lost 1, with 5 bases in between. The length of the CDR3 is 13 residues. Written as DNA, the CDR3 is TGTGCCAGCAGCGTACAGGGGAACACTGAAGCTTTCTTT. Protein sequence: CASSVQGNTEAFF.

This chain uses TRBV9 with TRBJ2-2; no definite D call. Germline V gene sequence: CDR1 SGDLS, CDR2 YYNGEE. This CDR3 spans 16 amino acids. V lost 0 bases, J lost 0 bases, and 9 bases lay in between. CDR3 sequence (DNA): TGTGCCAGCAGCGTAGGAGTCAACCCGAACACCGGGGAGCTGTTTTTT. This translates into CASSVGVNPNTGELFF.

Regarding this clone: The same CDR3 also results from other DNA sequences found in this sample. This chain connects TRBV7-9 to TRBJ1-5; D unresolved. In germline, CDR1 is SEHNR, CDR2 FQNEAQ (reference sequence). V lost 0 bases to trimming and J lost 0 bases, with 6 bases between them. This CDR3 spans 15 amino acids. The DNA of the CDR3 is TGTGCCAGCAGCTTAGCCGGTCATAGCAATCAGCCCCAGCATTTT. It codes for CASSLAGHSNQPQHF.

The chain combines TRBV10-3 with TRBJ2-1; TRBD2 aligns across 8 bases. Per germline, CDR1 ENHRY and CDR2 SYGVKD. This CDR3 has 13 amino acids. V shed 3 bases, J shed 10 bases, and the junction held 5 bases outside the gene matches. As DNA, the CDR3 is TGTGCCATCAGTGAAGGGACTAGTTGGGAGCAGTTCTTC. As protein: CAISEGTSWEQFF.

The DNA for the CDR3 is TGTGCCTGGTGTTCGCAAGCGAACACTGAAGCTTTCTTT. Its translation: CAWCSQANTEAFF. The rearrangement links TRBV30 to TRBJ1-1; D gene unclear. Between the trimmed V and J ends, which lost 5 bases and 1 base, there was a span of 11 bases. Germline CDR1 and CDR2: GTSNPN and SVGIG (reference sequence). The CDR3 has 13 residues.

Turning to this clone: Other DNA sequences in the same sample also yield this CDR3. The chain recombines TRBV5-1 with TRBJ1-1; TRBD1 aligns across 9 bases. With V trimmed by 4 bases and J by 1 base, 5 bases remained unmatched. The CDR3 contains 15 residues. The germline V gene encodes CDR1 SGHRS and CDR2 YFSETQ. In DNA, the CDR3 is TGCGCCAGCAGCCCAAGGACAGGGGAGAACACTGAAGCTTTCTTT. It encodes CASSPRTGENTEAFF.

The chain recombines TRBV18 with TRBJ2-7, with TRBD1 identical over 12 bases. Per the germline V gene, CDR1 is KGHSH and CDR2 is LQKENI. Unmatched junction bases numbered 3, after V lost 4 bases and J lost 2 bases. The CDR3 runs 15 residues. Here the CDR3 reads CASSRGTGGTYEQYF. Written as DNA, the CDR3 is TGTGCCAGCTCACGGGGGACAGGGGGCACCTACGAGCAGTACTTC. Full variable domain (remainder filled in from reference TRBV18 and TRBJ2-7): NAGVMQNPRHLVRRRGQEARLRCSPMKGHSHVYWYRQLPEEGLKFMVYLQKENIIDESGMPKERFSAEFPKEGPSILRIQQVVRGDSAAYFCASSRGTGGTYEQYFGPGTRLTVT.

The chain combines TRBV6-5 with TRBJ2-7; D might be TRBD2 (5 bases). Trimming shortened V by 7 bases and J by 1 base, and 17 bases separated the two germline ends. The V gene's germline CDR1 is MNHEY and CDR2 SVGAGI. The CDR3 sequence is 15 residues long. CDR3: CASTRSGSYSYEQYF. The CDR3 DNA reads as TGTGCCAGCACTAGATCGGGATCCTATTCCTACGAGCAGTACTTC.

The chain combines TRBV2 with TRBJ2-7; 7 bases align to TRBD2. V shed 5 bases, J shed 5 bases, and the junction held 9 bases outside the gene matches. The CDR3 runs 14 residues. Germline CDR1 SNHLY, CDR2 FYNNEI. This chain's CDR3 is CASSREGGLDEQYF. The DNA for the CDR3 is TGTGCCAGCAGTAGGGAGGGAGGGCTTGACGAGCAGTACTTC.

CDR3: CAISESGQASTYEQYF. Here the CDR3 DNA reads TGTGCCATCAGTGAGTCGGGTCAGGCGAGCACCTACGAGCAGTACTTC. The chain links TRBV10-3 to TRBJ2-7; D is uncertain. The CDR3 is 16 residues long. V lost 0 bases and J 2 bases, leaving 14 bases between the germline ends. Germline CDR1 reads ENHRY; CDR2 reads SYGVKD.

CDR3 protein: CASNRAGLAGQRDEQFF. Written as DNA, the CDR3 is TGTGCCAGCAACAGGGCCGGACTAGCGGGACAAAGGGATGAGCAGTTCTTC. The chain couples TRBV19 to TRBJ2-1, with 12 bases aligning to TRBD2. Germline V gene lookup returns CDR1 LNHDA and CDR2 SQIVND (reference sequence). The CDR3 contains 17 residues. After removal of 9 bases from V and 8 bases from J, the junction contained 17 bases not matched to a gene.

This chain uses TRBV10-3 with TRBJ2-7; possibly TRBD2 for D (5 bases). Germline loops: CDR1 ENHRY, CDR2 SYGVKD. This CDR3 comprises 16 residues. Trimming removed 7 bases from V and 3 bases from J, with 22 bases in between. CDR3: CAIIWAFWQRRYEQYF. The CDR3 nucleotides are TGTGCCATCATTTGGGCCTTTTGGCAGCGGCGCTACGAGCAGTACTTC.

The rearrangement uses TRBV5-1 and TRBJ2-2; D gene uncertain. Germline-derived CDR1 and CDR2 are SGHRS and YFSETQ. The germline V and J ends were trimmed by 1 base and 2 bases, with 3 bases remaining between them. The CDR3 is 13 amino acids. DNA of the CDR3: TGCGCCAGCAGCTTGTACAACACCGGGGAGCTGTTTTTT. This gives the protein CASSLYNTGELFF.

This chain connects TRBV28 to TRBJ2-3; TRBD2 matches at 11 bases. The CDR3 length is 15 residues. Germline-derived CDR1 and CDR2 are MDHEN and SYDVKM. Trimming at V came to 5 bases and at J to 4 bases, leaving 5 bases not matched to a gene. In DNA form, the CDR3 reads TGTGCCAGCAGTCTGCCGACTAGCGGGGCAGATACGCAGTATTTT. It codes for CASSLPTSGADTQYF.

This chain links TRBV6-5 with TRBJ1-1, with D possibly TRBD1 on 6 matching bases. Germline V gene lookup returns CDR1 MNHEY and CDR2 SVGAGI. V was cut by 6 bases and J by 7 bases, with 15 bases left in between. There are 13 residues in the CDR3. The CDR3 sequence is CASRPRDNYEAFF. CDR3 DNA sequence: TGTGCCAGCAGACCCCGGGACAATTATGAAGCTTTCTTT.

CDR3 nucleotides: TGTGCCAGCAGTCCCGGGGGTCTGGGGACCTACGAGCAGTACTTC. Translation gives CASSPGGLGTYEQYF. This chain joins TRBV28 and TRBJ2-7, with D perhaps matching TRBD2 (6 bases). Germline loops: CDR1 MDHEN, CDR2 SYDVKM. The CDR3 loop spans 15 amino acids. Trimming cost V 5 bases and J 2 bases, with 16 bases left between them.

The chain recombines TRBV9 with TRBJ1-6, with a tentative D call TRBD1 (6 bases). The CDR3 covers 14 residues. V lost 0 bases, J lost 10 bases, and 11 bases lay in between. CDR1 SGDLS and CDR2 YYNGEE come from the germline V gene. The CDR3 DNA follows: TGTGCCAGCAGCGTAGGGGACGACAGGTCACCCCTCCACTTT. This sequence encodes CASSVGDDRSPLHF.

The genes are TRBV4-3 and TRBJ2-2; no definite D call. The CDR3 has 14 residues. The V gene's germline CDR1 is LGHNA and CDR2 YSLEER. Between the trimmed V and J ends, which lost 4 bases and 5 bases, there was a span of 11 bases. CDR3 sequence: CASSRGPRTGELFF. In DNA, the CDR3 is TGCGCCAGCAGCCGCGGACCCAGAACCGGGGAGCTGTTTTTT.

The chain uses TRBV30 and TRBJ2-2; D is unresolved. CDR1 GTSNPN and CDR2 SVGIG come from the germline V gene (reference sequence). Trimming removed 5 bases from V and 5 bases from J, with 9 bases in between. This CDR3 is 12 amino acids long. CDR3 protein: CAWGPRTGELFF. In DNA, the CDR3 is TGTGCCTGGGGGCCCCGAACCGGGGAGCTGTTTTTT.

The V gene is TRBV18, the J gene TRBJ1-1, with 10 bases matching TRBD1. V lost 6 bases to trimming and J lost 0 bases; unmatched junction nucleotides: 4. Germline CDR1 is KGHSH and CDR2 is LQKENI. The CDR3 totals 15 residues. This CDR3 reads CASSDRGRMNTEAFF. In DNA form, the CDR3 reads TGTGCCAGCTCGGACAGGGGGAGAATGAACACTGAAGCTTTCTTT.

The chain recombines TRBV4-1 with TRBJ2-1; D remains ambiguous. The CDR3 has 14 amino acids. Germline CDR1 reads MGHRA; CDR2 reads YSYEKL. V shed 1 base and J shed 7 bases, with 11 bases lying between them. The CDR3 DNA is TGCGCCAGCAGCCAAGGGCGAATGGGAAATGAGCAGTTCTTC. Residues: CASSQGRMGNEQFF.

The V call is TRBV10-3, the J call TRBJ1-6; D is unclear. Between the trimmed V and J ends, which lost 3 bases and 13 bases, there was a span of 10 bases. CDR3 length: 12 amino acids. CDR1 is ENHRY and CDR2 is SYGVKD in the germline V gene. This chain's CDR3 is CAISERESPLHF. The CDR3 DNA follows: TGTGCCATCAGTGAAAGGGAGTCCCCCCTCCACTTT.

This clone was observed a single time. The rearrangement joins TRBV6-1 to TRBJ1-5; TRBD1 agrees at 11 bases. Trimming removed 4 bases from V and 7 bases from J; junction bases left unmatched: 6. This CDR3 spans 15 amino acids. Germline-derived CDR1 and CDR2 are MNHNS and SASEGT. CDR3 bases: TGTGCCAGCAGTGGGACAGGGGGCCGGTGGCAGCCCCAGCATTTT. This codes for CASSGTGGRWQPQHF.

The chain recombines TRBV2 with TRBJ1-4; D is possibly TRBD1 (5 bases). CDR3 length equals 14 residues. Deletions cut 7 bases from V and 0 bases from J, with 9 bases between. CDR1 is SNHLY and CDR2 is FYNNEI in the germline V gene. The CDR3 is CASNPGATNEKLFF. As DNA, the CDR3 is TGTGCCAGCAATCCGGGGGCAACTAATGAAAAACTGTTTTTT.

The J gene is TRBJ1-1, the V gene TRBV6-5; no clear D. The CDR3 consists of 12 residues. Germline-derived CDR1 and CDR2 are MNHEY and SVGAGI. Deletions cut 7 bases from V and 9 bases from J, with 15 bases between. The CDR3: CASNRMGSKAFF. DNA of the CDR3: TGTGCCAGCAATCGTATGGGATCCAAAGCTTTCTTT.

V gene TRBV5-4 combines with J gene TRBJ1-2; tentatively, D is TRBD1 (6 bases). The CDR3 contains 13 residues. Germline lookup yields CDR1 SGHNT and CDR2 YYREEE (reference sequence). The germline V and J ends were trimmed by 4 bases and 4 bases, with 11 bases remaining between them. The CDR3 sequence: CASSPDRFYGYTF. The DNA of the CDR3 is TGTGCCAGCAGCCCAGACAGGTTCTATGGCTACACCTTC.

The CDR3: CASSPWGSYEQYF. The CDR3 DNA reads as TGTGCCAGCTCCCCCTGGGGCTCCTACGAGCAGTACTTC. The chain has TRBV18 and TRBJ2-7; unclear D gene. This CDR3 is built from 13 residues. In germline, CDR1 is KGHSH, CDR2 LQKENI. V lost 6 bases and J 0 bases, leaving 9 bases between the germline ends. Full variable domain (rest looked up from reference TRBV18 and TRBJ2-7): NAGVMQNPRHLVRRRGQEARLRCSPMKGHSHVYWYRQLPEEGLKFMVYLQKENIIDESGMPKERFSAEFPKEGPSILRIQQVVRGDSAAYFCASSPWGSYEQYFGPGTRLTVT.

The chain is built from TRBV6-1 and TRBJ2-7; tentative D call: TRBD2 (5 bases). Deletions cut 5 bases from V and 2 bases from J, with 16 bases between. Germline assignment: CDR1 MNHNS and CDR2 SASEGT. The CDR3 runs to 15 residues. The CDR3 is CASSLDEGRAYEQYF. In DNA, the CDR3 is TGTGCCAGCAGTTTGGATGAGGGTCGGGCCTACGAGCAGTACTTC.